One and the same sample provided the 28 T cell receptor beta chains below, sequenced in a study of blood T cell repertoires in COVID-19. Measured with immunoSEQ multiplex PCR; TCRdb has only the in-frame clones, and not every one. The sample has about 270,000 clones, 75% to 90% seen once; the top ten hold under 15%. Sequencing used peripheral blood. All receptors come from a woman in her seventies with COVID-19, enrolled during active disease.

In nucleotides, the CDR3 is TGTGCCAGCCTAAGCTGGTCAGAGCAGTACTTC. Translating gives CASLSWSEQYF. The rearrangement links TRBV6-6 to TRBJ2-7; D uncertain. With 8 bases removed from V and 7 bases from J, the gap between germline ends came to 12 bases. CDR3 length equals 11 residues. CDR1 and CDR2 from the germline V gene are MNHNY and SVGAGI (reference sequence).

The chain uses TRBV18 and TRBJ1-6; D not resolved. CDR1 and CDR2 (germline): KGHSH, LQKENI. The CDR3 spans 15 residues. The V gene lost 2 bases and the J gene lost 2 bases, with 7 bases spanning the gap. CDR3 sequence reads: CASSPVSTYNSPLHF. The CDR3 DNA follows: TGTGCCAGCTCACCAGTTAGCACCTATAATTCACCCCTCCACTTT.

This clone has a single count. The V and J genes are TRBV2 and TRBJ2-2, with a possible D match to TRBD1 (5 bases). Trimming took 7 bases from V and 0 from J, leaving 9 bases between them. This CDR3 contains 14 residues. Germline CDR1 reads SNHLY; CDR2 reads FYNNEI. The CDR3 sequence: CASTRTSNTGELFF. The CDR3 nucleotides read TGTGCCAGCACCCGGACATCGAACACCGGGGAGCTGTTTTTT.

The rearrangement uses TRBV25-1 and TRBJ2-7; 9 nucleotides align to TRBD1. With 4 bases clipped from V and 5 bases from J, the junction kept 6 bases outside the gene matches. Per germline, CDR1 MGHDK and CDR2 SYGVNS. The CDR3 length is 14 residues. DNA of the CDR3: TGTGCCAGCAGTGGGGGACAGGGTCTAGACGAGCAGTACTTC. It translates to CASSGGQGLDEQYF.

This clone was recorded once. This chain uses TRBV3-1 (or the pseudogene TRBV3-2) with TRBJ2-3; TRBD2 agrees at 7 bases. V trimming: 4 bases; J trimming: 1 base; junction bases outside the gene matches: 17. From germline, CDR1 is LGHDT and CDR2 YNNKEL (reference sequence). This CDR3 comprises 19 residues. CDR3 in amino acids: CASSRRLAVRPWGTDTQYF. Here the CDR3 DNA reads TGTGCCAGCAGCCGGCGTCTAGCGGTCCGCCCGTGGGGCACAGATACGCAGTATTTT.

The CDR3 here is CASSRGLMLDTQYF. The CDR3 bases are TGTGCCAGCAGCCGGGGACTGATGTTGGATACGCAGTATTTT. The gene calls are TRBV3-1 (or the pseudogene TRBV3-2) and TRBJ2-3; D perhaps matches TRBD2 (6 bases). Germline assignment: CDR1 LGHDT and CDR2 YNNKEL (reference sequence). The CDR3 runs 14 residues. Trimming pared 4 bases from V and 6 bases from J, leaving 14 bases between.

The V gene is TRBV19, the J gene TRBJ1-2; 7 bases map to TRBD1. Unmatched junction bases numbered 9, after V lost 8 bases and J lost 0 bases. The CDR3 is made up of 15 amino acids. Germline V lookup: CDR1 LNHDA, CDR2 SQIVND (reference sequence). CDR3 sequence reads: CASFTTGRANYGYTF. The CDR3 DNA reads as TGTGCCAGTTTCACGACAGGGAGAGCTAACTATGGCTACACCTTC.

The chain is built from TRBV2 and TRBJ1-2; D remains ambiguous. Germline V gives CDR1 SNHLY, CDR2 FYNNEI. Trimming cost V 5 bases and J 2 bases, with 6 bases left between them. This CDR3 region has 12 residues. DNA of the CDR3: TGTGCCAGCAGTCCGGGGAACTATGGCTACACCTTC. Translating it yields CASSPGNYGYTF.

This clone has a single count. This chain connects TRBV20-1 to TRBJ2-1; possible D gene TRBD2, 5 bases. CDR1 and CDR2 from the germline V gene are DFQATT and SNEGSKA (reference sequence). The CDR3 totals 11 residues. Trimming took 3 bases from V and 8 from J, leaving 8 bases between them. The CDR3 DNA sequence: TGCAGTGCTAGCTCTAGCTATGAGCAGTTCTTC. This translates into CSASSSYEQFF.

The sample holds one count of this clone. The chain joins TRBV28 to TRBJ2-7, with D tentatively TRBD1 (5 bases). Germline loops: CDR1 MDHEN, CDR2 SYDVKM. V was clipped by 2 bases and J by 0 bases, with 11 bases between them. The CDR3 covers 15 residues. Here the CDR3 reads CASSLGAALSYEQYF. The CDR3 nucleotides read TGTGCCAGCAGTTTAGGGGCGGCCCTCTCCTACGAGCAGTACTTC. Full variable domain (outside the CDR3, taken from reference TRBV28 and TRBJ2-7): DVKVTQSSRYLVKRTGEKVFLECVQDMDHENMFWYRQDPGLGLRLIYFSYDVKMKEKGDIPEGYSVSREKKERFSLILESASTNQTSMYLCASSLGAALSYEQYFGPGTRLTVT.

In DNA, the CDR3 is TGCGCCAGCAGCCGGAGTGGCTTTGCGGGGGCCAAAGATACGCAGTATTTT. Its protein is CASSRSGFAGAKDTQYF. The chain carries TRBV4-1 and TRBJ2-3; perhaps TRBD2 as D (7 bases). V lost 4 bases to trimming and J lost 5 bases, with 22 bases between them. The CDR3 covers 17 residues. Germline loops: CDR1 MGHRA, CDR2 YSYEKL.

As concerns this clone: The sample contains more than one DNA sequence encoding this CDR3. The rearrangement joins TRBV12-3 or TRBV12-4 to TRBJ2-7, with unresolved D. Trimming left V 5 bases short and J 4 bases short, with 6 bases between. CDR3 size: 11 residues. In nucleotides, the CDR3 is TGTGCCAGCAGTCGAGGATACGAGCAGTACTTC. Encoded protein: CASSRGYEQYF.

V usage is TRBV27 and J usage is TRBJ1-2; unclear D gene. The V gene lost 2 bases and the J gene lost 5 bases, with 15 bases spanning the gap. The CDR3 is made up of 15 amino acids. Germline lookup yields CDR1 MNHEY and CDR2 SMNVEV (reference sequence). Written as DNA, the CDR3 is TGTGCCAGCAGTTTAGAGGCCAGCGGGCGGTATGGCTACACCTTC. This encodes CASSLEASGRYGYTF.

This clone appeared once. The V gene is TRBV2, the J gene TRBJ1-5; the match to TRBD1 covers 7 bases. The V gene's germline CDR1 is SNHLY and CDR2 FYNNEI. CDR3 length: 14 residues. J was trimmed by 3 bases and V by 5 bases; bases with no gene match: 4. The CDR3 sequence: CASSLTGPNQPQHF. The CDR3 DNA sequence: TGTGCCAGCAGTCTGACAGGGCCCAATCAGCCCCAGCATTTT.

The rearrangement uses TRBV27 and TRBJ1-2, with D tentatively TRBD1 (5 bases). Trimming took off 4 bases at V and 4 bases at J, with 13 bases between the two ends. Germline CDR1 and CDR2: MNHEY and SMNVEV (reference sequence). CDR3 size: 14 residues. The CDR3 loop is CASSSWGDLYGYTF. For the CDR3, the DNA is TGTGCCAGCAGTTCCTGGGGGGACCTCTATGGCTACACCTTC.

This sequence joins TRBV7-2 and TRBJ2-3, with D unclear. Germline V CDR1 and CDR2: SGHTA, FQGNSA. The CDR3 has 14 amino acids. V lost 2 bases and J lost 0, with 6 bases in between. The CDR3 sequence is CASSLQTSTDTQYF. Here the CDR3 DNA reads TGTGCCAGCAGCTTACAGACTAGCACAGATACGCAGTATTTT.

The chain recombines TRBV4-1 with TRBJ1-6; 10 nucleotides align to TRBD1. With V trimmed by 4 bases and J by 7 bases, 4 bases remained unmatched. This CDR3 is built from 15 residues. Germline CDR1 is MGHRA and CDR2 is YSYEKL. For the CDR3, the DNA is TGCGCCAGCAGCCCACCGGGACAGGGGAATTCACCCCTCCACTTT. Amino acids: CASSPPGQGNSPLHF.

The chain employs TRBV9 and TRBJ1-2; D gene unclear. The CDR3 has 15 residues. Germline-derived CDR1 and CDR2 are SGDLS and YYNGEE. With 2 bases removed from V and 4 bases from J, the gap between germline ends came to 15 bases. DNA for the CDR3: TGTGCCAGCAGCGTTCGGGAGGGATTAGGCTATGGCTACACCTTC. Its protein is CASSVREGLGYGYTF.

This clone was recorded only once. This chain links TRBV11-2 with TRBJ1-1, with 7 bases aligning to TRBD1. The CDR3 covers 16 residues. Germline V CDR1 and CDR2: SGHAT, FQNNGV. V gave up 4 bases and J gave up 4 bases; unmatched junction bases: 12. CDR3 sequence: CASSSSPAGGGTEAFF. CDR3 DNA sequence: TGTGCCAGCAGCTCTTCCCCGGCAGGGGGAGGCACTGAAGCTTTCTTT.

A word on this clone: The same CDR3 is also encoded by other DNA sequences in this sample. The genes are TRBV15 and TRBJ2-7; 11 positions agree with TRBD1. The CDR3 is 14 residues long. Germline assignment: CDR1 LNHNV and CDR2 YYDKDF (reference sequence). Trimming cost V 3 bases and J 6 bases; bases outside gene matches: 4. The CDR3 DNA reads TGTGCCACCAGCAGGGCCGGGACAGGGGGCGAGCAGTACTTC. Protein sequence: CATSRAGTGGEQYF.

V is TRBV13 and J is TRBJ2-1; D remains unclear. The germline V gene encodes CDR1 PRHDT and CDR2 FYEKMQ (reference sequence). The CDR3 runs to 14 residues. Trimming took 2 bases from V and 6 from J, leaving 11 bases between them. CDR3: CASSLRTGSNEQFF. The CDR3 nucleotides are TGTGCCAGCAGCTTACGAACGGGTAGCAATGAGCAGTTCTTC.

CDR3 sequence (DNA): TGTGCCAGTAGTCACCGGGACAGGGGGACTGGCTACACCTTC. Protein: CASSHRDRGTGYTF. V and J are TRBV19 and TRBJ1-2; 11 nucleotides align to TRBD1. The CDR3 spans 14 residues. Germline V gene lookup returns CDR1 LNHDA and CDR2 SQIVND (reference sequence). V shed 5 bases, J shed 7 bases, and the junction held 6 bases outside the gene matches.

The CDR3 bases are TGTGCCACCGGGGGTCTAGCGGGGGGCATAGATACGCAGTATTTT. As protein: CATGGLAGGIDTQYF. The chain employs TRBV24-1 and TRBJ2-3; 11 bases fit TRBD2. The J segment lost 5 bases and the V segment lost 9 bases, leaving 9 bases of the junction unmatched. There are 15 residues in the CDR3. Germline V CDR1 and CDR2: KGHDR, SFDVKD.

This chain joins TRBV27 and TRBJ1-1, with 11 bases that match TRBD1. This CDR3 is 15 amino acids long. V was pared by 3 bases and J by 10 bases, with 10 bases of the junction left unmatched. CDR1 is MNHEY, CDR2 SMNVEV, per germline (reference sequence). The CDR3 bases are TGTGCCAGCAGTTTCACAGGACAGGGGGCGGTAGTAGCTTTCTTT. This gives the protein CASSFTGQGAVVAFF.

The DNA of the CDR3 is TGTGCCAGTAGTAAGCGTTGGAGCGGCCTCACCGGGGAGCTGTTTTTT. Translated, it gives CASSKRWSGLTGELFF. This rearrangement joins TRBV19 to TRBJ2-2, with D possibly TRBD2 on 5 matching bases. This CDR3 has 16 residues. V dropped 4 bases and J dropped 4 bases, with 16 bases sitting between them. CDR1 is LNHDA and CDR2 is SQIVND in the germline V gene (reference sequence).

Regarding this clone: The same CDR3 can be traced to other DNA sequences in this sample. The rearrangement links TRBV3-1 (or the pseudogene TRBV3-2) to TRBJ1-2, with 7 bases fitting TRBD1. The CDR3 is 13 residues long. V lost 4 bases, J lost 8 bases, and 7 bases stayed unmatched. Germline V lookup: CDR1 LGHDT, CDR2 YNNKEL (reference sequence). The CDR3 region has the DNA TGTGCCAGCAGCCTCAGACAGGGTAGAGGCTACACCTTC. This gives the protein CASSLRQGRGYTF.

The gene calls are TRBV24-1 and TRBJ2-3; TRBD2 matches at 10 bases. V shed 4 bases, J shed 1 base, and the junction held 4 bases outside the gene matches. The CDR3 spans 16 residues. CDR1 KGHDR and CDR2 SFDVKD come from the germline V gene. CDR3 nucleotides: TGTGCCACCAGTGACCCGGGGACTAGCGGCACAGATACGCAGTATTTT. Amino acids: CATSDPGTSGTDTQYF.

The chain has TRBV2 and TRBJ2-3; D is uncertain. The CDR3 has 14 residues. Trimming pared 4 bases from V and 1 base from J, leaving 9 bases between. Germline V gene sequence: CDR1 SNHLY, CDR2 FYNNEI. As DNA, the CDR3 is TGTGCCAGCAGTGTAACAGATCGCACAGATACGCAGTATTTT. Its translation is CASSVTDRTDTQYF. The entire variable domain, with the rest obtained from reference TRBV2 and TRBJ2-3, is as follows: EPEVTQTPSHQVTQMGQEVILRCVPISNHLYFYWYRQILGQKVEFLVSFYNNEISEKSEIFDDQFSVERPDGSNFTLKIRSTKLEDSAMYFCASSVTDRTDTQYFGPGTRLTVL.